Following are 27 T cell receptor beta chains from one sample sequenced in a study of shared clonotypes between healthy human individuals. This table comes from immunoSEQ multiplex PCR, and its TCRdb copy is limited to in-frame clones, with some not included. The repertoire consists of about 1.5 million clones, with approximately 98% occurring once and the leading ten covering around 0.47%. The sequencing input was naive CD4+ T cells sorted from blood. Stated subset: CD45RA+ positively selected. The receptors derive from a man under 40 in good health.

V usage is TRBV6-1 and J usage is TRBJ2-3; 9 bases fit TRBD2. Germline assignment: CDR1 MNHNS and CDR2 SASEGT. The CDR3 spans 15 residues. V was pared by 3 bases and J by 1 base, with 2 bases of the junction left unmatched. The DNA for the CDR3 is TGTGCCAGCAGTGATAGCGGGAGACGCACAGATACGCAGTATTTT. This translates into CASSDSGRRTDTQYF.

This rearrangement joins TRBV7-2 to TRBJ2-7; 12 bases map to TRBD2. Germline-derived CDR1 and CDR2 are SGHTA and FQGNSA. This CDR3 is 15 amino acids long. The junction had 6 bases not matched to a gene; V was cut back by 5 bases and J by 4 bases. The CDR3 DNA follows: TGTGCCAGCAGCCCCGAACTAGCGGGAGGATACGAGCAGTACTTC. Translating it yields CASSPELAGGYEQYF.

The chain recombines TRBV5-4 with TRBJ2-1; TRBD1 is a possible D gene (6 bases). The V gene lost 4 bases and the J gene lost 1 base, with 12 bases spanning the gap. The CDR3 length is 15 residues. The germline V gene encodes CDR1 SGHNT and CDR2 YYREEE (reference sequence). The CDR3 DNA follows: TGTGCCAGCAGCCCCCGGGACACTTCCTACAATGAGCAGTTCTTC. This sequence encodes CASSPRDTSYNEQFF.

This clone was recorded once. The chain employs TRBV5-1 and TRBJ2-1; 7 positions agree with TRBD2. Trimming removed 4 bases from V and 9 bases from J; junction bases left unmatched: 10. Germline CDR1 SGHRS, CDR2 YFSETQ. The CDR3 is 14 amino acids. The CDR3 protein is CASSQGTTFGEQFF. For the CDR3, the DNA is TGCGCCAGCAGCCAAGGGACTACCTTCGGTGAGCAGTTCTTC.

This CDR3 reads CASSRTGAGNQPQHF. CDR3 DNA sequence: TGTGCCAGCAGCAGGACAGGGGCTGGCAATCAGCCCCAGCATTTT. The rearrangement joins TRBV6-5 to TRBJ1-5, with 9 bases matching TRBD1. With 6 bases clipped from V and 2 bases from J, the junction kept 5 bases outside the gene matches. Germline CDR1 reads MNHEY; CDR2 reads SVGAGI. This CDR3 contains 15 residues.

This sequence joins TRBV18 and TRBJ2-3; 7 positions match TRBD2. The trim removed 0 bases at V and 0 bases at J, leaving 6 bases unmatched. Germline CDR1 KGHSH, CDR2 LQKENI. The CDR3 has 17 residues. CDR3 DNA: TGTGCCAGCTCACCACCCCGGGAAGCGGGAAGCACAGATACGCAGTATTTT. It is translated as CASSPPREAGSTDTQYF.

About this clone itself: Other DNA variants within this sample encode the same CDR3. The chain combines TRBV9 with TRBJ2-5; TRBD1 matches at 8 bases. V lost 3 bases, J lost 5 bases, and 3 bases stayed unmatched. Per the germline V gene, CDR1 is SGDLS and CDR2 is YYNGEE. The CDR3 is 13 residues long. The CDR3 is CASSASGGETQYF. CDR3 nucleotide sequence: TGTGCCAGCAGCGCATCAGGGGGCGAGACCCAGTACTTC.

The chain has TRBV19 and TRBJ2-7, with 9 nucleotides matching TRBD2. V lost 2 bases to trimming and J lost 5 bases; unmatched junction nucleotides: 10. Germline CDR1 and CDR2: LNHDA and SQIVND (reference sequence). This CDR3 has 16 amino acids. The CDR3 nucleotides read TGTGCCAGTAGTATAAGTCTAGCGGGATTAGGCGACGAGCAGTACTTC. Protein sequence: CASSISLAGLGDEQYF. The variable domain in full, with the rest retrieved from reference TRBV19 and TRBJ2-7, is DGGITQSPKYLFRKEGQNVTLSCEQNLNHDAMYWYRQDPGQGLRLIYYSQIVNDFQKGDIAEGYSVSREKKESFPLTVTSAQKNPTAFYLCASSISLAGLGDEQYFGPGTRLTVT.

The chain employs TRBV15 and TRBJ2-1, with a possible D match to TRBD2 (6 bases). CDR3 size: 16 residues. Germline CDR1 is LNHNV and CDR2 is YYDKDF (reference sequence). Trimming removed 4 bases at V and 4 bases at J, with 17 bases between. The CDR3 loop is CATSTRGGGPYNEQFF. The CDR3 DNA reads as TGTGCCACCAGCACCCGGGGCGGAGGGCCGTACAATGAGCAGTTCTTC.

The rearrangement links TRBV7-2 to TRBJ1-5, with D unclear. This CDR3 has 16 amino acids. Trimming took 5 bases from V and 0 from J, leaving 14 bases between them. Germline V gives CDR1 SGHTA, CDR2 FQGNSA. The CDR3 is CASSPIGRASNQPQHF. CDR3 nucleotides: TGTGCCAGCAGCCCTATCGGGCGGGCTAGCAATCAGCCCCAGCATTTT.

The chain recombines TRBV11-2 with TRBJ2-7; 9 bases align to TRBD2. The germline V gene has CDR1 SGHAT and CDR2 FQNNGV. CDR3 length: 15 residues. Losses at the gene ends were 7 bases for V and 3 bases for J; bases not matched to a gene: 10. As DNA, the CDR3 is TGTGCCAGCACCCAGAATGTAGCGGGAGACTACGAGCAGTACTTC. This codes for CASTQNVAGDYEQYF.

The chain combines TRBV5-6 with TRBJ2-3; D gene uncertain. The CDR3 contains 13 residues. Trimming took 4 bases from V and 1 from J, leaving 7 bases between them. The V gene's germline CDR1 is SGHDT and CDR2 YYEEEE. The CDR3, as DNA: TGTGCCAGCAGCCAGACGGGCACAGATACGCAGTATTTT. This gives the protein CASSQTGTDTQYF.

The rearrangement uses TRBV28 and TRBJ2-7; a weak D match, TRBD2 (6 bases). Trimming removed 4 bases at V and 4 bases at J, with 20 bases between. CDR1 MDHEN and CDR2 SYDVKM come from the germline V gene. This CDR3 spans 16 amino acids. The chain's CDR3 is CASSSYSGPKTYEQYF. The CDR3 nucleotides are TGTGCCAGCAGTTCGTATAGCGGTCCCAAGACGTACGAGCAGTACTTC.

The DNA for the CDR3 is TGTGCCAGCAGGGTGGGACTAGCGAACGAGCAGTACTTC. It encodes CASRVGLANEQYF. The chain links TRBV2 to TRBJ2-7; 10 nucleotides align to TRBD2. The V gene end was trimmed by 6 bases and the J gene end by 5 bases; junction bases not matched to a gene: 4. Germline assignment: CDR1 SNHLY and CDR2 FYNNEI. This CDR3 comprises 13 residues.

V and J are TRBV6-4 and TRBJ2-1; D is ambiguous. This CDR3 contains 15 residues. The germline gives CDR1 MRHNA, CDR2 SNTAGT. The ends were cut back, 5 bases at V and 2 bases at J, with 13 bases in the middle. CDR3 amino acids: CASSIQHIAYNEQFF. The CDR3 DNA sequence: TGTGCCAGCAGTATACAGCACATTGCCTACAATGAGCAGTTCTTC.

V usage is TRBV28 and J usage is TRBJ1-2; D is unresolved. Trimming removed 9 bases from V and 4 bases from J, with 18 bases in between. The length of the CDR3 is 14 residues. CDR1 and CDR2 from the germline V gene are MDHEN and SYDVKM. The CDR3 nucleotides are TGTGCCAGTTCTCGGCCAGGCGGCCCCTATGGCTACACCTTC. Translated: CASSRPGGPYGYTF.

This chain uses TRBV2 with TRBJ2-1; TRBD2 matches at 11 bases. J was trimmed by 3 bases and V by 5 bases; bases with no gene match: 6. From germline, CDR1 is SNHLY and CDR2 FYNNEI. The CDR3 loop spans 16 amino acids. CDR3 nucleotide sequence: TGTGCCAGCAGTTTCTCCGGGACTAGCGGCTACAATGAGCAGTTCTTC. Protein product: CASSFSGTSGYNEQFF.

V gene TRBV7-9 combines with J gene TRBJ1-2; TRBD1 might be the D (5 bases). Germline V gene lookup returns CDR1 SEHNR and CDR2 FQNEAQ (reference sequence). Trimming shortened V by 11 bases and J by 6 bases, and 19 bases separated the two germline ends. The CDR3 loop spans 13 amino acids. The chain's CDR3 is CAARGREKDGYTF. The CDR3 DNA is TGTGCCGCCCGGGGCAGGGAGAAGGATGGCTACACCTTC.

The chain employs TRBV10-2 and TRBJ2-3, with unresolved D. Germline lookup yields CDR1 WSHSY and CDR2 SAAADI. The V end was cut by 11 bases, the J end by 1 base, with 19 bases between. The CDR3 is made up of 15 amino acids. This chain's CDR3 is CAGSERVRGTDTQYF. In DNA, the CDR3 is TGCGCCGGATCCGAACGGGTGAGAGGCACAGATACGCAGTATTTT.

The chain links TRBV27 to TRBJ2-7, with D possibly being TRBD2 (6 bases). Per germline, CDR1 MNHEY and CDR2 SMNVEV (reference sequence). The CDR3 consists of 13 residues. The V gene lost 0 bases and the J gene lost 9 bases, with 12 bases spanning the gap. CDR3 sequence reads: CASSLSGGVSQYF. In DNA, the CDR3 is TGTGCCAGCAGTTTATCGGGCGGGGTGTCGCAGTACTTC.

This chain connects TRBV5-5 to TRBJ2-7, with D maybe TRBD2 (5 bases). Germline V gene data show CDR1 as SGHKS and CDR2 as YYEKEE (reference sequence). The CDR3 consists of 17 residues. Trimming took off 4 bases at V and 0 bases at J, with 20 bases between the two ends. CDR3 DNA: TGTGCCAGCAGCCTCCCCGTGAGCGGCCGGAGCTCCTACGAGCAGTACTTC. It yields the protein CASSLPVSGRSSYEQYF.

This chain connects TRBV27 to TRBJ1-5; D is perhaps TRBD1 (6 bases). CDR3 length equals 15 residues. CDR1 MNHEY and CDR2 SMNVEV come from the germline V gene (reference sequence). Trimming stripped 5 bases from V and 2 bases from J, with 13 bases between. CDR3 in DNA: TGTGCCAGCAGTCAGGGGAGGAGTGGCAATCAGCCCCAGCATTTT. It encodes CASSQGRSGNQPQHF.

The genes are TRBV13 and TRBJ2-7; D remains ambiguous. This CDR3 spans 12 amino acids. Germline CDR1 reads PRHDT; CDR2 reads FYEKMQ (reference sequence). V was pared by 5 bases and J by 4 bases, with 9 bases between. CDR3 sequence: CASSQNPYEQYF. The CDR3, as DNA: TGTGCCAGCAGCCAAAATCCTTACGAGCAGTACTTC.

The chain employs TRBV7-3 and TRBJ2-5; D tentatively reads TRBD1 or TRBD2 (5 bases each). The V gene lost 5 bases and the J gene lost 5 bases, with 12 bases spanning the gap. Germline CDR1 and CDR2: SGHTA and FQGTGA. The CDR3 totals 13 residues. CDR3 in amino acids: CASSKDGAETQYF. The CDR3 DNA reads as TGTGCCAGCAGCAAGGACGGGGCTGAGACCCAGTACTTC.

The chain has TRBV6-5 and TRBJ2-7; 7 nucleotides align to TRBD2. V lost 7 bases, J lost 6 bases, and 12 bases stayed unmatched. Germline V lookup: CDR1 MNHEY, CDR2 SVGAGI. The CDR3 covers 14 residues. The CDR3 is CASNKGGRLGEQYF. The CDR3 coding sequence is TGTGCCAGCAATAAGGGCGGGAGACTTGGCGAGCAGTACTTC.

This chain links TRBV10-2 with TRBJ2-1, with 12 bases matching TRBD2. Germline V gene data show CDR1 as WSHSY and CDR2 as SAAADI. With V trimmed by 5 bases and J by 0 bases, 8 bases remained unmatched. CDR3 size: 18 residues. The CDR3 DNA sequence: TGCGCCAGCAGTCAGGGACTAGCGGGCAGGAGCTCCTACAATGAGCAGTTCTTC. This codes for CASSQGLAGRSSYNEQFF.

This clone has a single count. This CDR3 is also generated by other DNA sequences in the sample. CDR3 nucleotides: TGCGCCAGCAGCCTAGGACCCACAGATACGCAGTATTTT. It translates to CASSLGPTDTQYF. This chain links TRBV5-1 with TRBJ2-3, with no clear D. This CDR3 comprises 13 residues. The germline V gene has CDR1 SGHRS and CDR2 YFSETQ. Trimming removed 4 bases from V and 2 bases from J, with 8 bases in between.